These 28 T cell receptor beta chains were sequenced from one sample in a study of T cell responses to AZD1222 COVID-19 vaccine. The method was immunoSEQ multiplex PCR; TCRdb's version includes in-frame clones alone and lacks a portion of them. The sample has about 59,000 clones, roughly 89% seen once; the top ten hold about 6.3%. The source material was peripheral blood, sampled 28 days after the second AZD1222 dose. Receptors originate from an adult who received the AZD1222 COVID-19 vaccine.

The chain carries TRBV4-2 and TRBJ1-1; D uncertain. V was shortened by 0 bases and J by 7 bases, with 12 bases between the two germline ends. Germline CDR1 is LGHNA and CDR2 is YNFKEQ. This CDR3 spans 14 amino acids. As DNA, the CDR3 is TGTGCCAGCAGCCAAGATCCGACAACAGATGAAGCTTTCTTT. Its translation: CASSQDPTTDEAFF.

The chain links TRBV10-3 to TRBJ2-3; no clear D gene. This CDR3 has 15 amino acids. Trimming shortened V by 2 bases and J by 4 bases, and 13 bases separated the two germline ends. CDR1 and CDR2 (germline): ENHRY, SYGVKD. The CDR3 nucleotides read TGTGCCATCAGTGAGGGAGCGTTAGACGCAGATACGCAGTATTTT. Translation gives CAISEGALDADTQYF.

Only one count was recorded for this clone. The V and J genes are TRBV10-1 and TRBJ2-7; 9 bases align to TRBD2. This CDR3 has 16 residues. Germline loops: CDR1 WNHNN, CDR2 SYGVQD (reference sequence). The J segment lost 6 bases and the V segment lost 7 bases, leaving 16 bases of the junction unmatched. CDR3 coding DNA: TGCGCCAGCAAGAGCACTGAGCGGGAGGTAGGTTGCGAGCAGTACTTC. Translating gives CASKSTEREVGCEQYF.

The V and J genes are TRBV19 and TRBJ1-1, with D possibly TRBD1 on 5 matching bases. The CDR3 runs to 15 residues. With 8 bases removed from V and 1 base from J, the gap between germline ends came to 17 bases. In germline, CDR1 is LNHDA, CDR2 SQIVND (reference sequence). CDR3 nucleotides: TGTGCCAGTGGGGGTGGGGTTTCCGGGAACACTGAAGCTTTCTTT. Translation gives CASGGGVSGNTEAFF.

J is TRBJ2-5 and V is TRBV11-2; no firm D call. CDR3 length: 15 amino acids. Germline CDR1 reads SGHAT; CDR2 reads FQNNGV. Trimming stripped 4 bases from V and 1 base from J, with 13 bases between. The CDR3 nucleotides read TGTGCCAGCAGCTCCCGTTGGGCGACCCAAGAGACCCAGTACTTC. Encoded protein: CASSSRWATQETQYF. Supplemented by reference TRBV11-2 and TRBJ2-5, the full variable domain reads EAGVAQSPRYKIIEKRQSVAFWCNPISGHATLYWYQQILGQGPKLLIQFQNNGVVDDSQLPKDRFSAERLKGVDSTLKIQPAKLEDSAVYLCASSSRWATQETQYFGPGTRLLVL.

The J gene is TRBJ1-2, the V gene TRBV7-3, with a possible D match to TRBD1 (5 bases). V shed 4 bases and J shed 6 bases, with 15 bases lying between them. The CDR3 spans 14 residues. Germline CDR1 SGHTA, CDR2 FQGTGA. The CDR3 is CASSSTGRADGYTF. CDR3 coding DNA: TGTGCCAGCAGCTCGACGGGACGGGCCGATGGCTACACCTTC.

The CDR3 region has the DNA TGTGCCAGCAGCTTGGGGACAGGGTGGGAGGAAAAACTGTTTTTT. Protein sequence: CASSLGTGWEEKLFF. This chain uses TRBV5-5 with TRBJ1-4; the match to TRBD1 covers 8 bases. The CDR3 has 15 residues. Losses at the gene ends were 0 bases for V and 8 bases for J; bases not matched to a gene: 6. Germline V CDR1 and CDR2: SGHKS, YYEKEE (reference sequence). Drawing the rest from reference TRBV5-5 and TRBJ1-4, the complete variable domain is DAGVTQSPTHLIKTRGQQVTLRCSPISGHKSVSWYQQVLGQGPQFIFQYYEKEERGRGNFPDRFSARQFPNYSSELNVNALLLGDSALYLCASSLGTGWEEKLFFGSGTQLSVL.

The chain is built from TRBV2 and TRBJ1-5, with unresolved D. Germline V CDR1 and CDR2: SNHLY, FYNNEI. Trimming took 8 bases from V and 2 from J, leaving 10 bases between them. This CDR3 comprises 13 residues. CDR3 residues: CASRGFGNQPQHF. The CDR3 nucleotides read TGTGCCAGCCGAGGGTTCGGCAATCAGCCCCAGCATTTT.

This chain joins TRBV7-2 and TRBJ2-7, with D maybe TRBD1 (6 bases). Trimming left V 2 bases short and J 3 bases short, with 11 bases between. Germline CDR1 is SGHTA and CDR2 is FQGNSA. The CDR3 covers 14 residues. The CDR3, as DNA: TGTGCCAGCAGCTTAAGGGCCAGGGGCTACGAGCAGTACTTC. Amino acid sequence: CASSLRARGYEQYF.

CDR3 amino acids: CASSSGQGLTNTEAFF. The CDR3 nucleotides are TGTGCCAGCAGTTCGGGACAGGGGCTGACGAACACTGAAGCTTTCTTT. V usage is TRBV6-5 and J usage is TRBJ1-1; 10 nucleotides align to TRBD1. The CDR3 is 16 residues long. Germline CDR1 reads MNHEY; CDR2 reads SVGAGI. The V and J ends lost 4 bases and 1 base, in that order; junction bases with no gene match: 6.

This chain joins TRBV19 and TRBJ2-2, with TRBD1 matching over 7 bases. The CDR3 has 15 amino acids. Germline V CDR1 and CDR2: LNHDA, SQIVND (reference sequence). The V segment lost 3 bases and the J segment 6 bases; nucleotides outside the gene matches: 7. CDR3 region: CASSIFGQGAGELFF. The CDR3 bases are TGTGCCAGTAGTATTTTTGGGCAGGGGGCCGGGGAGCTGTTTTTT.

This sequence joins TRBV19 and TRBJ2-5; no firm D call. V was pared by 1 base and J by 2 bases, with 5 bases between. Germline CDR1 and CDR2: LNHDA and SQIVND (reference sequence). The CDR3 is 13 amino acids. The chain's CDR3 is CASSIGIQETQYF. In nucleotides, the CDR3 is TGTGCCAGTAGTATAGGAATACAAGAGACCCAGTACTTC.

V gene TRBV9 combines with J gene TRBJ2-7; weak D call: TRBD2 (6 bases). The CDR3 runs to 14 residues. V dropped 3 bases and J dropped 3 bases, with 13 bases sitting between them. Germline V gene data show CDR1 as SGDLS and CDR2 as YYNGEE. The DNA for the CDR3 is TGTGCCAGCAGCGCCCGGGACTCTCTCTACGAGCAGTACTTC. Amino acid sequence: CASSARDSLYEQYF.

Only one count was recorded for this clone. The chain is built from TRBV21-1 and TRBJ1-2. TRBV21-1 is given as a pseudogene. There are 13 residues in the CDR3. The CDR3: CATRCKVNYGYTF. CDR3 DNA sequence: TGTGCCACCCGTTGCAAGGTTAACTATGGCTACACCTTC.

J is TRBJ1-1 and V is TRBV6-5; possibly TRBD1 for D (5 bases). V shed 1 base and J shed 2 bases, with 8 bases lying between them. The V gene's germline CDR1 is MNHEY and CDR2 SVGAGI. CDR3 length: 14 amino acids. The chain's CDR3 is CASSYLDRNTEAFF. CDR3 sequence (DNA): TGTGCCAGCAGTTACTTAGACAGAAACACTGAAGCTTTCTTT.

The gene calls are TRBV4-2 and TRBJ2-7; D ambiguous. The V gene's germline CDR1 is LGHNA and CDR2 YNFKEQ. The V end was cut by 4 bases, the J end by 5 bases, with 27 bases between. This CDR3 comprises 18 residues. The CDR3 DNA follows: TGTGCCAGCAGCCTCCAAGAAGGCGCGTCCTCGGCAGACAACGAGCAGTACTTC. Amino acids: CASSLQEGASSADNEQYF.

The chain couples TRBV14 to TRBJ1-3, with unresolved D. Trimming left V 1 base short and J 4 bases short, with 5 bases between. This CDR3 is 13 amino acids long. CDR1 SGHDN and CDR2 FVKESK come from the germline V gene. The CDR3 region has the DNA TGTGCCAGCAGCCAAGTGGGGGGAAACACCATATATTTT. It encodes CASSQVGGNTIYF.

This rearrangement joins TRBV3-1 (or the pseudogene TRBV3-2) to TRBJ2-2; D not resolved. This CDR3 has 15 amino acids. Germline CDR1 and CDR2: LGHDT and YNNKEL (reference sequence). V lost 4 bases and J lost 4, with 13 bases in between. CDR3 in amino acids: CASSLPGFGTGELFF. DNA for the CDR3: TGTGCCAGCAGCCTTCCCGGGTTCGGCACCGGGGAGCTGTTTTTT.

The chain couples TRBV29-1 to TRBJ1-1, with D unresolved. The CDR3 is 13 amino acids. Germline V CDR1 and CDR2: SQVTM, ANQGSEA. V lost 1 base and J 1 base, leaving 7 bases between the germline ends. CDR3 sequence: CSVEGPENTEAFF. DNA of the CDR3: TGCAGCGTTGAAGGGCCGGAGAACACTGAAGCTTTCTTT.

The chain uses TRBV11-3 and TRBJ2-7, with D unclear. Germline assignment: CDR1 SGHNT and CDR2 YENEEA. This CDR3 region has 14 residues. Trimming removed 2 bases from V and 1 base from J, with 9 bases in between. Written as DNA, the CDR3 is TGTGCCAGCAGCTTATCTGGATTTTCCTACGAGCAGTACTTC. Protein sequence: CASSLSGFSYEQYF.

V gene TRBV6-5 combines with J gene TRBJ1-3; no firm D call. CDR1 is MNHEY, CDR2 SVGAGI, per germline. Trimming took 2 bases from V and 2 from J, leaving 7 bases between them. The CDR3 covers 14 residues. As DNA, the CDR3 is TGTGCCAGCAGTTACCAACAGCCTGGAAACACCATATATTTT. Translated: CASSYQQPGNTIYF.

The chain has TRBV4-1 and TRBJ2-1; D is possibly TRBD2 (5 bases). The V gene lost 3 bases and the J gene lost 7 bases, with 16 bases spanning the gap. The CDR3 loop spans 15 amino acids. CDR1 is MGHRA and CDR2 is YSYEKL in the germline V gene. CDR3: CASSHWVGAENEQFF. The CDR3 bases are TGCGCCAGCAGCCACTGGGTGGGAGCGGAGAATGAGCAGTTCTTC.

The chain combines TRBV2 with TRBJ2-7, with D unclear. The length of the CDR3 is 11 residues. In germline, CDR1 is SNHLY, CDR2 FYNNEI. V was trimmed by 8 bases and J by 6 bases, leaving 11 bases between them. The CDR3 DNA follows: TGTGCCAGCCGATTTGCGGTCGAGCAGTACTTC. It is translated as CASRFAVEQYF.

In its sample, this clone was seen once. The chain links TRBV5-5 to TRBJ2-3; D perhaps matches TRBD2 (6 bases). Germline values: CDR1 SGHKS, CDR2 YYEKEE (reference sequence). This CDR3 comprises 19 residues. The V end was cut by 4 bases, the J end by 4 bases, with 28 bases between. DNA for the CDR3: TGTGCCAGCAGCCAGGCGCGGGCGGGACCGGCCAGGATTGCAGATACGCAGTATTTT. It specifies CASSQARAGPARIADTQYF.

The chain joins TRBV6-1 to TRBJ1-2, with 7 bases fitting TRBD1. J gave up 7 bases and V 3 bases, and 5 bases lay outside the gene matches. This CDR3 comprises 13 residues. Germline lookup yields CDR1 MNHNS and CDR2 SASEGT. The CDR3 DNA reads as TGTGCCAGCAGTGACCAGGGGGGTTTTGGCTACACCTTC. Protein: CASSDQGGFGYTF.

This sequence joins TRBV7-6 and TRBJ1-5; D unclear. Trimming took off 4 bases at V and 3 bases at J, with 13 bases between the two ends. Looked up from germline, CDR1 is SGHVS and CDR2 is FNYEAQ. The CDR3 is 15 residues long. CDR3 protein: CASSSRDGLNQPQHF. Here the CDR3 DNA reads TGTGCCAGCAGCTCAAGAGACGGCCTCAATCAGCCCCAGCATTTT.

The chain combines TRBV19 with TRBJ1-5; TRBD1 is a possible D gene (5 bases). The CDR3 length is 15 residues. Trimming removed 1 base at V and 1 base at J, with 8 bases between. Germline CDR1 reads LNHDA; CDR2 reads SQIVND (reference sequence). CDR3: CASSIGGASNQPQHF. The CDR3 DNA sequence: TGTGCCAGTAGTATAGGAGGGGCAAGCAATCAGCCCCAGCATTTT.

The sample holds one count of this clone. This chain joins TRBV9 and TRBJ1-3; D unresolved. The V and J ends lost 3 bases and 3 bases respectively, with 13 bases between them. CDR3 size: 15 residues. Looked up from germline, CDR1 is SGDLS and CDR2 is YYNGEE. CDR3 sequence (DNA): TGTGCCAGCAGCGCCCGGCCGGATATTGGAAACACCATATATTTT. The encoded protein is CASSARPDIGNTIYF.